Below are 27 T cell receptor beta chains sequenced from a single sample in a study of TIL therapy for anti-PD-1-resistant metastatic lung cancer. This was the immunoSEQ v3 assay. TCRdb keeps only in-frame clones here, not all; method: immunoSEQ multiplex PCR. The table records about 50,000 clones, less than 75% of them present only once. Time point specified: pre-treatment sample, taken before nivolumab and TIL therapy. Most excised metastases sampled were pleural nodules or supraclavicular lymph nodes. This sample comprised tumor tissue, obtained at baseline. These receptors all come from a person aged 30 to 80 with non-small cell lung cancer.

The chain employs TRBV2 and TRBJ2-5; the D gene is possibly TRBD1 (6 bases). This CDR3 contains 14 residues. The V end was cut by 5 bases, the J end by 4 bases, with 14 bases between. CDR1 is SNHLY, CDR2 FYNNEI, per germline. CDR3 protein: CASSRQAAGETQYF. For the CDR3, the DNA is TGTGCCAGCAGTCGACAGGCGGCGGGAGAGACCCAGTACTTC. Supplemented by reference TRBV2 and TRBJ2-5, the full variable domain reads EPEVTQTPSHQVTQMGQEVILRCVPISNHLYFYWYRQILGQKVEFLVSFYNNEISEKSEIFDDQFSVERPDGSNFTLKIRSTKLEDSAMYFCASSRQAAGETQYFGPGTRLLVL.

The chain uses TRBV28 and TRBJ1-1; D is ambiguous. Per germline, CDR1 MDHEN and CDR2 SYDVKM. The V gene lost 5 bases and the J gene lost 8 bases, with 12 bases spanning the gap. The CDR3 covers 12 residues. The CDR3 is CASSRGGQEAFF. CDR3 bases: TGTGCCAGCAGTCGGGGAGGCCAAGAAGCTTTCTTT.

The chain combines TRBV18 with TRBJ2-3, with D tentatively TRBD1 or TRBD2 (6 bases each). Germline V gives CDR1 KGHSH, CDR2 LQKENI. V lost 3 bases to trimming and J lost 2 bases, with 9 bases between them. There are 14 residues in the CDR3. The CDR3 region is CASSPSGATDTQYF. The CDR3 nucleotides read TGTGCCAGCTCACCGTCGGGGGCCACAGATACGCAGTATTTT.

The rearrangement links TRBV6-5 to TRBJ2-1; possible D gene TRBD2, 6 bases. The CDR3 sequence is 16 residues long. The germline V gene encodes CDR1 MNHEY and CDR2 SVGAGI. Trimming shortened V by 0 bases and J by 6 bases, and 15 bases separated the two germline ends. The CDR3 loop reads CASSYSSGWRVNEQFF. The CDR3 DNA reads TGTGCCAGCAGTTACTCGAGCGGCTGGAGGGTCAATGAGCAGTTCTTC.

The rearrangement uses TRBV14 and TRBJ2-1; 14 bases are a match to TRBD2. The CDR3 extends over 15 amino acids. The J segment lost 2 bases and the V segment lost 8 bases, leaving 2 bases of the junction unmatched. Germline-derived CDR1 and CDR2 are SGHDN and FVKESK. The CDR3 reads CASRTSGGPYNEQFF. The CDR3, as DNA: TGTGCCAGCCGGACTAGCGGGGGGCCCTACAATGAGCAGTTCTTC. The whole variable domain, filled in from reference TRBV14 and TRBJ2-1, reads EAGVTQFPSHSVIEKGQTVTLRCDPISGHDNLYWYRRVMGKEIKFLLHFVKESKQDESGMPNNRFLAERTGGTYSTLKVQPAELEDSGVYFCASRTSGGPYNEQFFGPGTRLTVL.

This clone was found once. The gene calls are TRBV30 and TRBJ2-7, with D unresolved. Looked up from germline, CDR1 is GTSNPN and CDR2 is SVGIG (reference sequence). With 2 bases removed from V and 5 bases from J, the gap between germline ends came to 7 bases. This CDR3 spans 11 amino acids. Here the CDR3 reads CAWSSGNEQYF. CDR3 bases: TGTGCCTGGAGTTCTGGGAACGAGCAGTACTTC.

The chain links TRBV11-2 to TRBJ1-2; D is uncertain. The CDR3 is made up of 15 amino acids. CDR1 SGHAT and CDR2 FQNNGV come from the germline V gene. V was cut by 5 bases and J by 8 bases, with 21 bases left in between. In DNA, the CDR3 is TGTGCCAGCAGCAGGAGGCTCCAAGCTGGGCAGGGCTACACCTTC. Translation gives CASSRRLQAGQGYTF.

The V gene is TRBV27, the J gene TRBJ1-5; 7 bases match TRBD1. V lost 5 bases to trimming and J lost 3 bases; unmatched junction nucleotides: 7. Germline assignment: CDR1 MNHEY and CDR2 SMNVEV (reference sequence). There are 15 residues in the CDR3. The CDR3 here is CASSQRQGTNQPQHF. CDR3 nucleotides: TGTGCCAGCAGTCAGAGACAGGGTACCAATCAGCCCCAGCATTTT.

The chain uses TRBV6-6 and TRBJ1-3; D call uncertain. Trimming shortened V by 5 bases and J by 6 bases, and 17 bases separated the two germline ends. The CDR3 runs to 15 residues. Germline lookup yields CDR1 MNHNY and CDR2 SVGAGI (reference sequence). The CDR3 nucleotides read TGTGCCAGCAGTAACCCTGGGCCTACTAAAAACACCATATATTTT. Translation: CASSNPGPTKNTIYF.

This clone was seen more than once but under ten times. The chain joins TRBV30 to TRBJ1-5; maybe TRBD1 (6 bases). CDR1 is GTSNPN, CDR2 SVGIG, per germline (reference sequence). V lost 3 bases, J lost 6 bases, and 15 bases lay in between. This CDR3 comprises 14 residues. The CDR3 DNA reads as TGTGCCTGGAGCGGAGGGGGGGCAGGTCAGCCCCAGCATTTT. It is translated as CAWSGGGAGQPQHF.

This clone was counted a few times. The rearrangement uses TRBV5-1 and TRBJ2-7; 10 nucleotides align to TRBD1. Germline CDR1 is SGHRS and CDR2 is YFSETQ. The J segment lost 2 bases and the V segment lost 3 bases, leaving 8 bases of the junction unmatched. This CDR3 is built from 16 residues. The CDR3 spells CASSWTGGGIAYEQYF. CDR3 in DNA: TGCGCCAGCAGCTGGACAGGGGGAGGCATCGCCTACGAGCAGTACTTC.

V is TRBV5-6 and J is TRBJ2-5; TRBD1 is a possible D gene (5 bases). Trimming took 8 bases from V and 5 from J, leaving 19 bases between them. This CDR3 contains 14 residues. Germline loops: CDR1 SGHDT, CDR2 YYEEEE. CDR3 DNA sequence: TGTGCCAGTTATGGGGCAGGGTACCGGGAGACCCAGTACTTC. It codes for CASYGAGYRETQYF.

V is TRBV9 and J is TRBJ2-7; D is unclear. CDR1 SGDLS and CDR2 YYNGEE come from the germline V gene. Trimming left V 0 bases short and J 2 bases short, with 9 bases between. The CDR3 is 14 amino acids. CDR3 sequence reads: CASSVGLTPYEQYF. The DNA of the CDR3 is TGTGCCAGCAGCGTAGGGTTAACTCCCTACGAGCAGTACTTC. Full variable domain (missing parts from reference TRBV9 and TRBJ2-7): DSGVTQTPKHLITATGQRVTLRCSPRSGDLSVYWYQQSLDQGLQFLIQYYNGEERAKGNILERFSAQQFPDLHSELNLSSLELGDSALYFCASSVGLTPYEQYFGPGTRLTVT.

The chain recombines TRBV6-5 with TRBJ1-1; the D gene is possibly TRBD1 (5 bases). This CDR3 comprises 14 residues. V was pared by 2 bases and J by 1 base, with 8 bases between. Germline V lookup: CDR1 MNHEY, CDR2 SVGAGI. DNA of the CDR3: TGTGCCAGCAGTTACCTAGGGGCGAACACTGAAGCTTTCTTT. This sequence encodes CASSYLGANTEAFF.

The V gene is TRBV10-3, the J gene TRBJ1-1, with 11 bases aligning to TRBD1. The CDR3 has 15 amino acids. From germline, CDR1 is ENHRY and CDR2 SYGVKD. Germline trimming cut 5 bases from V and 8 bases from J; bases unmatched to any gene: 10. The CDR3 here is CAISPGQGASDEAFF. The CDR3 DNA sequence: TGTGCCATCAGTCCAGGACAGGGGGCCAGTGACGAAGCTTTCTTT.

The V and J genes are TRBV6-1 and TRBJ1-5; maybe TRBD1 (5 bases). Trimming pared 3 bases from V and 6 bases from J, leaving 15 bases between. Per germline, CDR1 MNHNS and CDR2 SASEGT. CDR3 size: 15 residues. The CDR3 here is CASSEGWGWFQPQHF. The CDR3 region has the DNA TGTGCCAGCAGTGAGGGCTGGGGGTGGTTTCAGCCCCAGCATTTT.

The CDR3 loop reads CASSPGTGAHSNQPQHF. In nucleotides, the CDR3 is TGCGCCAGCAGCCCCGGGACAGGGGCTCATAGCAATCAGCCCCAGCATTTT. The chain recombines TRBV5-1 with TRBJ1-5, with TRBD1 identical over 10 bases. V was pared by 4 bases and J by 0 bases, with 7 bases of the junction left unmatched. The CDR3 contains 17 residues. The germline V gene encodes CDR1 SGHRS and CDR2 YFSETQ.

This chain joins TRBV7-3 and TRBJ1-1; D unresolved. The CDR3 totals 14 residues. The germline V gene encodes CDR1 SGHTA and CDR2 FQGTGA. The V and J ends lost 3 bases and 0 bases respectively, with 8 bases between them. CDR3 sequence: CASSFGQMNTEAFF. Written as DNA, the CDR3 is TGTGCCAGCAGCTTCGGTCAGATGAACACTGAAGCTTTCTTT.

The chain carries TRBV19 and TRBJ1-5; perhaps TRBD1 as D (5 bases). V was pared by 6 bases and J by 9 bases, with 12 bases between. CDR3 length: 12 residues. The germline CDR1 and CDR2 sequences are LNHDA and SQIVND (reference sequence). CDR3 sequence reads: CASRAGGGPQHF. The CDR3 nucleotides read TGTGCCAGTAGAGCCGGCGGGGGGCCCCAGCATTTT.

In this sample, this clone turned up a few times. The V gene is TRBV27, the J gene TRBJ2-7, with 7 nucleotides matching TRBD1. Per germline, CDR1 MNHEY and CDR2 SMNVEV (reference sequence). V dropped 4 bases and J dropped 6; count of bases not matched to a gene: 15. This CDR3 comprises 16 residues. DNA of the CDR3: TGTGCCAGCAGTTCAGGGGGAAAAGGGCCGGCGGCCGAGCAGTACTTC. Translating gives CASSSGGKGPAAEQYF.

The CDR3 spells CASSLRAGNSPLHF. As DNA, the CDR3 is TGTGCCAGCAGCTTGAGGGCAGGCAATTCACCCCTCCACTTT. The chain is built from TRBV7-2 and TRBJ1-6; D unresolved. V was clipped by 3 bases and J by 7 bases, with 10 bases between them. From germline, CDR1 is SGHTA and CDR2 FQGNSA. The CDR3 extends over 14 amino acids.

In nucleotides, the CDR3 is TGTGCCAGCAGCTTGGTAGGCGGGGGCAATGAGCAGTTCTTC. It yields the protein CASSLVGGGNEQFF. This sequence joins TRBV5-4 and TRBJ2-1; 7 bases fit TRBD2. Germline-derived CDR1 and CDR2 are SGHNT and YYREEE (reference sequence). The CDR3 has 14 residues. With 0 bases clipped from V and 6 bases from J, the junction kept 3 bases outside the gene matches.

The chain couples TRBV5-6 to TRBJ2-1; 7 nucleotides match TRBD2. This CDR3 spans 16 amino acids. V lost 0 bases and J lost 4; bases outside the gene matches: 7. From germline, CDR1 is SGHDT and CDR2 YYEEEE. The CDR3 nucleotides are TGTGCCAGCAGCTTGGTTATCCTAGCGGAGTACAATGAGCAGTTCTTC. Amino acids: CASSLVILAEYNEQFF.

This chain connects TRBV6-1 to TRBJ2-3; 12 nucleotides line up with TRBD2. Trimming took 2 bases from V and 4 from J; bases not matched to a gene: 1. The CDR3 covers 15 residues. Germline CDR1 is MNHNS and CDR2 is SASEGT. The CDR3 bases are TGTGCCAGCAGTGAACTAGCGGGAGGGCCAGATACGCAGTATTTT. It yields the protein CASSELAGGPDTQYF.

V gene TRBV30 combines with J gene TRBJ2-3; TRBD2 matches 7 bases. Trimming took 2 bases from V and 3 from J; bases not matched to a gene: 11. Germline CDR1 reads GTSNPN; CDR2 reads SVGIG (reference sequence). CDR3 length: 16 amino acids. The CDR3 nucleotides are TGTGCCTGGAGTTGGGTCTCTAGGCGGGAGACAGATACGCAGTATTTT. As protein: CAWSWVSRRETDTQYF.

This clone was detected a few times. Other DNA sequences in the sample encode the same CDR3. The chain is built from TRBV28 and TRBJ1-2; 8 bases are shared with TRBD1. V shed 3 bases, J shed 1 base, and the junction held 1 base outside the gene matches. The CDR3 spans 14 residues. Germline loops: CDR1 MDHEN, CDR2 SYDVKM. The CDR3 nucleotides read TGTGCCAGCAGTTTCAGGGGGCTTAACTATGGCTACACCTTC. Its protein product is CASSFRGLNYGYTF.

This CDR3 reads CASSQERGLRTEAFF. CDR3 DNA: TGCGCCAGCAGCCAAGAGCGGGGGCTGAGGACTGAAGCTTTCTTT. The chain uses TRBV4-1 and TRBJ1-1; a weak D match, TRBD1 (6 bases). V was clipped by 0 bases and J by 5 bases, with 13 bases between them. CDR3 length: 15 residues. Germline V CDR1 and CDR2: MGHRA, YSYEKL.